The clone carrying this TCR beta chain was detected only a few times. The target antigen is unknown. This record belongs to a study of blood T cells in healthy people across ages. A second roughly 6 to 11 cycle PCR used barcoded and J-beta primers. MiXCR was run by TCRdb on the 5' RACE reads, yielding one entry per CDR3 protein. The repertoire holds fewer than 1,200,000 distinct CDR3 sequences, with roughly 24% as singletons. The V end was cut by 0 bases, the J end by 8 bases, with 15 bases between. Germline V gives CDR1 SGDLS, CDR2 YYNGEE. The length of the CDR3 is 15 residues. Overall study findings and caveats: The study found TCR beta diversity correlated strongly with naive T cell percentage.

The same specimen was also included in a second study, on T cells of mothers and their children. From that paper: The second PCR used the M1S primer, and this primer added sample barcodes and 2-4 random nucleotides. The study found slightly higher but non-significant overlap in related versus unrelated mother-child pairs.

The TCR comes from a girl between 2 and 10 years old in good health. The chain is built from TRBV9 and TRBJ2-4; D may be TRBD2 (6 bases). What was sequenced was blood. In DNA, the CDR3 is TGTGCCAGCAGCGTAGCCCCGGGAGAAGGGGACATTCAGTACTTC. It is translated as CASSVAPGEGDIQYF.